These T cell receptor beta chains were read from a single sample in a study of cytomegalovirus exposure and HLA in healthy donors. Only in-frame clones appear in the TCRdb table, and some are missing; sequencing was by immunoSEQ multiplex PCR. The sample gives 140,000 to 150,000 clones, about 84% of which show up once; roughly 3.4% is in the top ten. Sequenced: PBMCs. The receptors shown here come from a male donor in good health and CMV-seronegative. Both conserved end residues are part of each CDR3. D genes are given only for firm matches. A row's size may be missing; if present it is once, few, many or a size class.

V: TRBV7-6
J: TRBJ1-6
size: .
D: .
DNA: TGTGCCAGCACTCCAGATCCGGGACTTTATAATTCACCCCTCCACTTT
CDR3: CASTPDPGLYNSPLHF

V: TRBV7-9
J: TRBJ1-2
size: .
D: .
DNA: TGTGCCAGCAGCTTAGTTGGCCTGCTCTATGGCTACACCTTC
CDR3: CASSLVGLLYGYTF

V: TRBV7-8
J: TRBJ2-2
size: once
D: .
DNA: TGTGCCAGCAGCTTATTTGTTGAGGCCGGGGAGCTGTTTTTT
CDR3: CASSLFVEAGELFF

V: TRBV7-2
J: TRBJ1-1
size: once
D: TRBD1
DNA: TGTGCCAGCAGCGCCCGACAGGGATTGTACTCTGAAGCTTTCTTT
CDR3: CASSARQGLYSEAFF

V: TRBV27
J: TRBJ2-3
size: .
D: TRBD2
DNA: TGTGCCAGCAGGCGACTAGCGGTATCCACAGATACGCAGTATTTT
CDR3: CASRRLAVSTDTQYF

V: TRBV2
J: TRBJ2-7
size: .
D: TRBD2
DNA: TGTGCCAGCAGTGAATGGCGGGGGGCCTACGAGCAGTACTTC
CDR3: CASSEWRGAYEQYF

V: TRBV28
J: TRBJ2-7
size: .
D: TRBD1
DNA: TGTGCCAGCAGTATCGGACAGGGCTCCTACGAGCAGTACTTC
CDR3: CASSIGQGSYEQYF

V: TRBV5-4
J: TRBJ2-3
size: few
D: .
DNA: TGTGCCAGCAGCTTGGGCCCCGACTTCACAGATACGCAGTATTTT
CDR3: CASSLGPDFTDTQYF

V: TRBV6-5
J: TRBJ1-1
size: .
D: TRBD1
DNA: TGTGCCAGCAGGAGACCAGGGGGTAGTACTGAAGCTTTCTTT
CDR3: CASRRPGGSTEAFF

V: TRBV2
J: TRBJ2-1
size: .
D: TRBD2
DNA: TGTGCCAGCATACCCCTGATAAGGACTAGCGTTTCTGAGCAGTTCTTC
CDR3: CASIPLIRTSVSEQFF

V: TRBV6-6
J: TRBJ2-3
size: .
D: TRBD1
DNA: TGTGCCAGCACTGACAGGGGGCCTCCAGATACGCAGTATTTT
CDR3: CASTDRGPPDTQYF

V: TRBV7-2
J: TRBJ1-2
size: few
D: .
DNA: TGTGCCAGCAGCTTAGTGGCGGGGGCTCTGGGGTATGGCTACACCTTC
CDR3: CASSLVAGALGYGYTF

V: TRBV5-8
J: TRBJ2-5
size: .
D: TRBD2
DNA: TGTGCCAGCAGCTTGATAGCGGGCAAGGGAGAAGAGACCCAGTACTTC
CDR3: CASSLIAGKGEETQYF